This TCR beta chain emerged from a study of T-cell reconstitution after alpha-beta-depleted transplantation in children. Whole-study results and caveats: Newly produced T cells mostly provided counts and TCRbeta diversity after one year, as hyperexpanded clones declined. In patients about two months after transplant, alpha-beta T cells reportedly arose from several hundred expanded graft clones. High day-60 TCRbeta diversity in some patients came from surviving recipient T cells and thymic progenitors.

The CDR3 is 16 amino acids. The germline CDR1 and CDR2 sequences are SGDLS and YYNGEE. V was cut by 0 bases and J by 0 bases, with 10 bases left in between. Preparing the TCRbeta library involved the use of unique molecular identifiers. TCRdb reprocessed the PCR reads via MiXCR and lists one record per CDR3 protein. There are 580,000 or so distinct CDR3 sequences in the sample; 23% occur only once, and 12% to 15% lies in the top ten. On this clonotype itself: Its cognate antigen is unknown.

The source is a boy in the first two years of life who had a stem cell transplant for acute myeloid leukemia, so the T cells may come from the graft donor. This specimen was PBMCs, mostly from graft donor cells, taken 360 days after TCRalphabeta/CD19-depleted stem cell transplant. This chain connects TRBV9 to TRBJ2-1; perhaps TRBD1 as D (6 bases). CDR3 in DNA: TGTGCCAGCAGCGTAGCTGGACAGAGCTCCTACAATGAGCAGTTCTTC. It codes for CASSVAGQSSYNEQFF.